This T cell receptor (beta chain) appears in the sequencing data of a study of shared clonotypes between healthy human individuals. Study-wide context: Donor composition was a couple of women and three men, aged 18 to 49. Each donor had three CD4 naive, three CD4 memory, two CD8 naive and one CD8 memory plate. Study-wide findings and caveats: Against clonotypes common to all four donors, non-shared ones had lower generation probabilities. Rarefaction curves obtained for sorted subsets showed sequencing incomplete despite large depth.

A word on this clone: Its antigen is not identified.

The method was immunoSEQ multiplex PCR; TCRdb's version includes in-frame clones alone and lacks a portion of them. The sample lists 500,000 or so clones, around 96% occurring once. Sequencing input: naive CD4+ T cells sorted from blood. Noted subset: CD45RA+ positively selected. This TCR was sampled from a woman in her twenties or thirties in good health.

CDR3 DNA sequence: TGTGCCAGCAGCAAACCGGGACAAGTCCTCCATGAGCAGTTCTTC. Its protein is CASSKPGQVLHEQFF. The chain is built from TRBV7-9 and TRBJ2-1, with D possibly matching TRBD1 (6 bases). This CDR3 is 15 amino acids long. Trimming cost V 5 bases and J 8 bases, with 19 bases left between them. CDR1 is SEHNR and CDR2 is FQNEAQ in the germline V gene (reference sequence).